These T cell receptor beta chains were read from a single sample in a study of beta chain features in type 1 diabetes. Some clones are missing from TCRdb's copy, which holds only in-frame ones; the method was immunoSEQ multiplex PCR. The sample lists about 290,000 clones, 8% occurring once. Material: central memory CD4+ T cells from blood. The receptors were gathered from a woman between 18 and 29 years old in good health. CDR3s include the opening cysteine and the closing phenylalanine or tryptophan. The D gene is left open where the match is weak. Clone size is given for some rows only: seen once, a few or many times, or a class if the clone is expanded.

v_call: TRBV6-5; clone_size: few; d_call: NA; j_call: TRBJ1-2; cdr3_nt: TGTGCCAGCAGTTACGGACAGATTACTAACTATGGCTACACCTTC; cdr3_aa: CASSYGQITNYGYTF
v_call: TRBV18; clone_size: few; d_call: NA; j_call: TRBJ1-4; cdr3_nt: TGTGCCAGCTCACGAGGGACTAATGAAAAACTGTTTTTT; cdr3_aa: CASSRGTNEKLFF
v_call: TRBV5-6; clone_size: NA; d_call: TRBD2; j_call: TRBJ2-1; cdr3_nt: TGTGCCAGCAGCGCCGGGACTAGCTTCTACAATGAGCAGTTCTTC; cdr3_aa: CASSAGTSFYNEQFF
v_call: TRBV6-5; clone_size: few; d_call: NA; j_call: TRBJ2-2; cdr3_nt: TGTGCCAGCAGTTGGAGAAGGGCGGCCGGGGAGCTGTTTTTT; cdr3_aa: CASSWRRAAGELFF
v_call: TRBV4-3; clone_size: few; d_call: NA; j_call: TRBJ1-5; cdr3_nt: TGCGCCAGCAGCCAAGAATTCAGCGGCAATCAGCCCCAGCATTTT; cdr3_aa: CASSQEFSGNQPQHF
v_call: TRBV28; clone_size: few; d_call: NA; j_call: TRBJ2-1; cdr3_nt: TGTGCCAGCAGTTTACGGTACCTGTTTAGGCAGTTCTTC; cdr3_aa: CASSLRYLFRQFF
v_call: TRBV13; clone_size: many; d_call: NA; j_call: TRBJ2-7; cdr3_nt: TGTGCCAGCAGCATAAACAGAGGACGGGTGCAGTACTTC; cdr3_aa: CASSINRGRVQYF
v_call: TRBV11-2; clone_size: NA; d_call: NA; j_call: TRBJ2-7; cdr3_nt: TGTGCCAGCAGATCCGTTGGCAACCGTTACGAGCAGTACTTC; cdr3_aa: CASRSVGNRYEQYF
v_call: TRBV7-2; clone_size: NA; d_call: TRBD2; j_call: TRBJ2-3; cdr3_nt: TGTGCCAGCAGCTTAGGCGGGGGTCAGAATACGCAGTATTTT; cdr3_aa: CASSLGGGQNTQYF
v_call: TRBV20-1; clone_size: NA; d_call: NA; j_call: TRBJ2-3; cdr3_nt: TGCAGTGCTAGAGCTGGTTCGGCGCAGTATTTT; cdr3_aa: CSARAGSAQYF
v_call: TRBV28; clone_size: few; d_call: TRBD1; j_call: TRBJ2-4; cdr3_nt: TGTGCCAGCAGTAATGGACAGGGGTCAGACATTCAGTACTTC; cdr3_aa: CASSNGQGSDIQYF
v_call: TRBV5-1; clone_size: many; d_call: NA; j_call: TRBJ2-4; cdr3_nt: TGCGCCAGCAGACCTAAAGATTCGGGGGTTCAGTACTTC; cdr3_aa: CASRPKDSGVQYF
v_call: TRBV7-8; clone_size: NA; d_call: NA; j_call: TRBJ1-2; cdr3_nt: TGTGCCAGCAGCTTAGTAGTAGGGGACTCTAACTATGGCTACACCTTC; cdr3_aa: CASSLVVGDSNYGYTF
v_call: TRBV23-1; clone_size: few; d_call: NA; j_call: TRBJ2-3; cdr3_nt: TGCGCCAGCAGGCCGAAGAGGGAGACAGATACGCAGTATTTT; cdr3_aa: CASRPKRETDTQYF
v_call: TRBV7-2; clone_size: few; d_call: NA; j_call: TRBJ2-5; cdr3_nt: TGTGCCAGCAGCGCTAGTCAAGAGACCCAGTACTTC; cdr3_aa: CASSASQETQYF
v_call: TRBV4-1; clone_size: many; d_call: NA; j_call: TRBJ2-1; cdr3_nt: TGCGCCAGCAGCGCAACGACCCCCTCCTACAATGAGCAGTTCTTC; cdr3_aa: CASSATTPSYNEQFF
v_call: TRBV7-2; clone_size: NA; d_call: NA; j_call: TRBJ1-5; cdr3_nt: TGTGCCAGCAGCCCAACAACAGGGTTGAGGCAGCCCCAGCATTTT; cdr3_aa: CASSPTTGLRQPQHF
v_call: TRBV27; clone_size: NA; d_call: NA; j_call: TRBJ2-6; cdr3_nt: TGTGCCAGCAGTTTGCCCTCGAGGGTAGGAGGGGCCAACGTCCTGACTTTC; cdr3_aa: CASSLPSRVGGANVLTF
v_call: TRBV11-2; clone_size: many; d_call: TRBD1; j_call: TRBJ1-3; cdr3_nt: TGTGCCAGCAGCTTACCTAGGACAGGGTCAGGAAACACCATATATTTT; cdr3_aa: CASSLPRTGSGNTIYF
v_call: TRBV9; clone_size: many; d_call: NA; j_call: TRBJ2-2; cdr3_nt: TGTGCCAGCAGCGTAGCTCAGGAGACCGGGGAGCTGTTTTTT; cdr3_aa: CASSVAQETGELFF
v_call: TRBV7-6; clone_size: NA; d_call: TRBD1; j_call: TRBJ1-1; cdr3_nt: TGTGCCAGCAGCCACGACAGGGCCACTGAAGCTTTCTTT; cdr3_aa: CASSHDRATEAFF
v_call: TRBV5-4; clone_size: NA; d_call: TRBD2; j_call: TRBJ2-1; cdr3_nt: TGTGCCAGCAGCTCCGGGGGGGGGCCCGCCTACAATGAGCAGTTCTTC; cdr3_aa: CASSSGGGPAYNEQFF
v_call: TRBV9; clone_size: NA; d_call: NA; j_call: TRBJ2-1; cdr3_nt: TGTGCCAGCAGCCCGGGACAAACCTACAATGAGCAGTTCTTC; cdr3_aa: CASSPGQTYNEQFF
v_call: TRBV4-3; clone_size: few; d_call: TRBD2; j_call: TRBJ2-4; cdr3_nt: TGCGCCAGCAGCCAAGATAGTTCCAGCGGGGCCCCTTTAGCCAAAAACATTCAGTACTTC; cdr3_aa: CASSQDSSSGAPLAKNIQYF
v_call: TRBV6-5; clone_size: few; d_call: TRBD1; j_call: TRBJ2-7; cdr3_nt: TGTGCCAGCAGAGGAGACAGGGGGCGCGTTGGCGAGCAGTACTTC; cdr3_aa: CASRGDRGRVGEQYF
v_call: TRBV11-1; clone_size: NA; d_call: TRBD1; j_call: TRBJ2-1; cdr3_nt: TGTGCCAGCAGCACACACAGGGGGAGCTCCTACAATGAGCAGTTCTTC; cdr3_aa: CASSTHRGSSYNEQFF
v_call: TRBV7-9; clone_size: few; d_call: TRBD2; j_call: TRBJ2-1; cdr3_nt: TGTGCCAGCAGCTTAACCCAGGGACTAGCGTTAAATGAGCAGTTCTTC; cdr3_aa: CASSLTQGLALNEQFF
v_call: TRBV2; clone_size: few; d_call: NA; j_call: TRBJ2-6; cdr3_nt: TGTGCCAGCAGGGTAGGGGTGGCTTCTGGGGCCAACGTCCTGACTTTC; cdr3_aa: CASRVGVASGANVLTF